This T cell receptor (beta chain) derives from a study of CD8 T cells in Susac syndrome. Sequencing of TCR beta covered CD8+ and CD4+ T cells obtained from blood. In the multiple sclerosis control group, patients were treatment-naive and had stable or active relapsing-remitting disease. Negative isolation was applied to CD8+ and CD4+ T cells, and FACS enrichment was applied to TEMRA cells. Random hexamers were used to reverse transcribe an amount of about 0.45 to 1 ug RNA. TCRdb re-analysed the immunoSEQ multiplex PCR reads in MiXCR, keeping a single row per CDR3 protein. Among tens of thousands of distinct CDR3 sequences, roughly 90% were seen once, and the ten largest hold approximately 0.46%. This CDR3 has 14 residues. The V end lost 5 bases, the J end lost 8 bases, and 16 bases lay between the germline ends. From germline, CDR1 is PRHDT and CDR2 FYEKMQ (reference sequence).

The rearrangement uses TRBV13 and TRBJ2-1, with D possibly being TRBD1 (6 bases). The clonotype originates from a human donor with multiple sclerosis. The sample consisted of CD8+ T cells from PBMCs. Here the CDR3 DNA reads TGTGCCAGCAGCATGGGCAGGGGATTCTATGAGCAGTTCTTC. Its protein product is CASSMGRGFYEQFF.